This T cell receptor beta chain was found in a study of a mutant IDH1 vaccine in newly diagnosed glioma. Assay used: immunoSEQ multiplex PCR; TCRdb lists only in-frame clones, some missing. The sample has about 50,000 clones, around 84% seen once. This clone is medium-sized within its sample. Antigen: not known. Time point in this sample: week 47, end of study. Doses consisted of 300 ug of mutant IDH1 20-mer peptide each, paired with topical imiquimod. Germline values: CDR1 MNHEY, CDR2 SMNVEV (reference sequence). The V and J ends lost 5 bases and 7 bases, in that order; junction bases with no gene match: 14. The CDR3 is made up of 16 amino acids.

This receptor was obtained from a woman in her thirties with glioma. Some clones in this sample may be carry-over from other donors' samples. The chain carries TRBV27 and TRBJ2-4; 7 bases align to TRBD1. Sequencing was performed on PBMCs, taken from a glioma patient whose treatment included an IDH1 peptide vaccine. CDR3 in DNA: TGTGCCAGCAGTCCACGACAGGGCCCCTTCGGGAACATTCAGTACTTC. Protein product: CASSPRQGPFGNIQYF.